The sequence of this T cell receptor beta chain was determined in a study of cytotoxic CD8 clonotypes in ibrutinib-treated CLL. Study information: Patients gave response samples after a median around 11 months of treatment, range 6 to 36. Study findings and constraints: Public clonotypes, found uncommonly, either contracted or stayed stable on treatment. Timing of sampling differed between sustained-remission and progressing patients.

Trimming cost V 5 bases and J 1 base, with 8 bases left between them. This CDR3 comprises 13 residues. CDR1 and CDR2 from the germline V gene are MDHEN and SYDVKM. As for this clone: Its target is not known.

Sequencing was designed to attain a depth spanning 1 in 200,000 to 1 in 1 million T cells. Here immunoSEQ multiplex PCR was the method, and the copy in TCRdb shows in-frame clones only, minus some. The sample contains just over 200,000 clones, about four fifths of which appear only once. The sequences come from PBMCs, collected after 12 months of ibrutinib treatment. This sequence was found in a human donor with chronic lymphocytic leukemia. The J gene is TRBJ1-2, the V gene TRBV28; TRBD1 might be the D (6 bases). CDR3 amino acids: CASSPDSNYGYTF. The CDR3, as DNA: TGTGCCAGCAGTCCGGACAGTAACTATGGCTACACCTTC.